Listed below are T cell receptor beta chains from one sample, sequenced in a study of blood T cell repertoires in COVID-19. Assay: immunoSEQ multiplex PCR; the TCRdb copy retains only in-frame clones and omits some. The top ten clones hold 1.5% to 2% of a sample with under 350,000 clones, about nine tenths of them seen once. Specimen: peripheral blood. All receptors come from a woman in her twenties or thirties with COVID-19, enrolled during active disease. The CDR3 runs from the conserved cysteine through the conserved F or W. Fields, in order: D gene, clone size, V gene, J gene, CDR3 protein, CDR3 DNA. A D gene is named only where the DNA matches it firmly. Clone size is given for some rows only: seen once, a few or many times, or a class if the clone is expanded.

D: TRBD1
size: once
V: TRBV9
J: TRBJ1-2
CDR3: CASSAGQAPNYGYTF
DNA: TGTGCCAGCAGCGCGGGACAGGCCCCTAACTATGGCTACACCTTC

D: -
size: -
V: TRBV7-8
J: TRBJ1-2
CDR3: CASSLGGWGSNYGYTF
DNA: TGTGCCAGCAGCTTAGGAGGGTGGGGTTCCAACTATGGCTACACCTTC

D: TRBD2
size: -
V: TRBV6-2/TRBV6-3
J: TRBJ2-1
CDR3: CASSGQRGGFEQFF
DNA: TGTGCCAGCAGTGGCCAGCGGGGGGGCTTTGAGCAGTTCTTC

D: TRBD2
size: -
V: TRBV4-1
J: TRBJ2-5
CDR3: CASSQFVDRGLAGPRETQYF
DNA: TGCGCCAGCAGCCAATTTGTCGACCGAGGACTAGCGGGGCCAAGGGAGACCCAGTACTTC

D: -
size: -
V: TRBV7-3
J: TRBJ1-6
CDR3: CASSLSQISPLHF
DNA: TGTGCCAGCAGCTTATCGCAGATATCACCCCTCCACTTT

D: -
size: -
V: TRBV28
J: TRBJ1-1
CDR3: CATRRPRGGGNTEAFF
DNA: TGTGCCACCCGCAGACCCCGCGGCGGGGGAAACACTGAAGCTTTCTTT

D: TRBD1
size: -
V: TRBV6-6
J: TRBJ1-1
CDR3: CASSPGTGGYAEAFF
DNA: TGTGCCAGCAGTCCCGGGACAGGGGGTTACGCTGAAGCTTTCTTT

D: -
size: -
V: TRBV18
J: TRBJ2-2
CDR3: CASSPQGVNTGELFF
DNA: TGTGCCAGCTCACCACAGGGGGTAAACACCGGGGAGCTGTTTTTT

D: -
size: -
V: TRBV6-5
J: TRBJ2-5
CDR3: CASSYTRQETQYF
DNA: TGTGCCAGCAGTTACACCAGACAAGAGACCCAGTACTTC

D: TRBD2
size: -
V: TRBV6-6
J: TRBJ2-5
CDR3: CASNQLAAQGETQYF
DNA: TGTGCCAGCAACCAACTAGCGGCCCAGGGAGAGACCCAGTACTTC

D: TRBD1
size: once
V: TRBV19
J: TRBJ1-5
CDR3: CASSMKTGVIDFNQPQHF
DNA: TGTGCCAGTAGTATGAAGACAGGGGTAATCGACTTCAATCAGCCCCAGCATTTT

D: -
size: -
V: TRBV5-6
J: TRBJ2-5
CDR3: CASSPEVSETQYF
DNA: TGTGCCAGCAGCCCGGAGGTGTCGGAGACCCAGTACTTC

D: -
size: -
V: TRBV7-9
J: TRBJ1-3
CDR3: CASSLVRQNTIYF
DNA: TGTGCCAGCAGCTTAGTACGACAGAACACCATATATTTT

D: TRBD1
size: -
V: TRBV9
J: TRBJ1-2
CDR3: CASSGGAGGSYGYTF
DNA: TGTGCCAGCAGTGGAGGGGCAGGGGGGTCTTATGGCTACACCTTC

D: -
size: -
V: TRBV4-2
J: TRBJ1-5
CDR3: CASSQDLDRSQHF
DNA: TGTGCCAGCAGCCAGGACCTTGACAGGTCCCAGCATTTT

D: TRBD1
size: -
V: TRBV19
J: TRBJ2-1
CDR3: CASSSWTGENEQFF
DNA: TGTGCCAGTAGTTCGTGGACAGGGGAAAATGAGCAGTTCTTC

D: -
size: -
V: TRBV5-1
J: TRBJ2-5
CDR3: CASSLGAVQETQYF
DNA: TGCGCCAGCAGCTTAGGAGCGGTCCAAGAGACCCAGTACTTC

D: TRBD1
size: -
V: TRBV18
J: TRBJ2-5
CDR3: CASSLFPTDRGKETQYF
DNA: TGTGCCAGCTCACTCTTCCCTACCGACAGGGGGAAAGAGACCCAGTACTTC

D: -
size: -
V: TRBV19
J: TRBJ1-1
CDR3: CASSIGQGVTEAFF
DNA: TGTGCCAGTAGTATAGGGCAGGGTGTTACTGAAGCTTTCTTT

D: -
size: few
V: TRBV7-9
J: TRBJ1-5
CDR3: CASRLHGKWNQPQHF
DNA: TGTGCCAGCAGATTACACGGGAAGTGGAATCAGCCCCAGCATTTT

D: -
size: -
V: TRBV24-1
J: TRBJ2-1
CDR3: CATSLSDEQFF
DNA: TGTGCCACCAGTTTAAGCGATGAGCAGTTCTTC

D: -
size: once
V: TRBV4-1
J: TRBJ1-1
CDR3: CASSQARDYTEAFF
DNA: TGCGCCAGCAGCCAAGCCAGGGACTACACTGAAGCTTTCTTT

D: -
size: -
V: TRBV7-4
J: TRBJ1-3
CDR3: CASSLGGRQELGNTIYF
DNA: TGTGCCAGCAGCTTAGGCGGGAGACAGGAATTAGGAAACACCATATATTTT

D: -
size: -
V: TRBV12-3/TRBV12-4
J: TRBJ1-1
CDR3: CASSFSVTEAFF
DNA: TGTGCCAGCAGTTTCAGTGTCACTGAAGCTTTCTTT

D: -
size: -
V: TRBV11-2
J: TRBJ1-1
CDR3: CASSFLSPPGSAFF
DNA: TGTGCCAGCAGCTTCCTCAGTCCGCCGGGGTCGGCTTTCTTT

D: -
size: -
V: TRBV5-5
J: TRBJ1-4
CDR3: CASSYPPTGDNEKLFF
DNA: TGTGCCAGCAGCTACCCTCCGACAGGAGATAATGAAAAACTGTTTTTT

D: TRBD1
size: few
V: TRBV10-1
J: TRBJ1-1
CDR3: CASSDPRGTGGRRTEAFF
DNA: TGCGCCAGCAGTGACCCAAGGGGGACAGGGGGCCGTAGGACTGAAGCTTTCTTT

D: -
size: -
V: TRBV6-5
J: TRBJ1-1
CDR3: CASSYRGAITEAFF
DNA: TGTGCCAGCAGTTACCGGGGGGCTATAACTGAAGCTTTCTTT

D: TRBD1
size: -
V: TRBV19
J: TRBJ2-2
CDR3: CASREGQITGELFF
DNA: TGTGCCAGTCGTGAGGGACAGATCACCGGGGAGCTGTTTTTT